Below, 8 T cell receptor beta chains from the same sample are listed, as sequenced in a study of identical twins. MiXCR, applied by TCRdb to the 5' RACE reads, yields one record per CDR3 protein. This repertoire shows over 600,000 distinct CDR3 sequences, about 20% found once; its top ten account for roughly 4.3%. These sequences were also reported in another study, on T cells expressing NK-cell markers.

Sequences were obtained from PBMCs. The receptors come from a woman aged 18-29 years in good health.

The rearrangement links TRBV7-9 to TRBJ1-3; D is ambiguous. CDR3 length equals 14 residues. V lost 1 base, J lost 2 bases, and 6 bases lay in between. Germline CDR1 and CDR2: SEHNR and FQNEAQ (reference sequence). The CDR3 coding sequence is TGTGCCAGCAGCTTAGTCATAACTGGAAACACCATATATTTT. It encodes CASSLVITGNTIYF.

This clonotype was observed a few times. The chain has TRBV12-3 or TRBV12-4 and TRBJ2-5; unclear D gene. The CDR3 has 13 residues. With 3 bases removed from V and 9 bases from J, the gap between germline ends came to 14 bases. CDR3 nucleotides: TGTGCCAGCAGTTTTTCTCCCGTAGGGCCCCAGTACTTC. It translates to CASSFSPVGPQYF.

The rearrangement links TRBV5-1 to TRBJ2-1, with 9 positions matching TRBD2. CDR1 SGHRS and CDR2 YFSETQ come from the germline V gene. V lost 2 bases and J lost 5; bases outside the gene matches: 14. The CDR3 spans 18 residues. The CDR3 bases are TGCGCCAGCAGCTTCTACGTACCGCGGGGGGGTCTAGACAATGAGCAGTTCTTC. Encoded protein: CASSFYVPRGGLDNEQFF. Full variable domain (rest looked up from reference TRBV5-1 and TRBJ2-1): KAGVTQTPRYLIKTRGQQVTLSCSPISGHRSVSWYQQTPGQGLQFLFEYFSETQRNKGNFPGRFSGRQFSNSRSEMNVSTLELGDSALYLCASSFYVPRGGLDNEQFFGPGTRLTVL.

This clonotype was seen many times. The chain is built from TRBV6-5 and TRBJ2-7, with no clear D. Trimming removed 2 bases at V and 5 bases at J, with 13 bases between. The CDR3 consists of 14 residues. CDR1 and CDR2 (germline): MNHEY, SVGAGI. The CDR3 spells CASSYGGPPNEQYF. DNA for the CDR3: TGTGCCAGCAGTTACGGCGGCCCTCCGAACGAGCAGTACTTC.

This clonotype was observed at least ten times. The V call is TRBV20-1, the J call TRBJ2-5; 7 bases map to TRBD2. With V trimmed by 5 bases and J by 2 bases, 2 bases remained unmatched. Germline CDR1 is DFQATT and CDR2 is SNEGSKA (reference sequence). The CDR3 length is 12 residues. The CDR3 DNA is TGCAGTGCTCAGCGGGGTCAAGAGACCCAGTACTTC. Protein product: CSAQRGQETQYF.

This clonotype showed up just a few times. V gene TRBV12-3 or TRBV12-4 combines with J gene TRBJ2-7; D not resolved. Trimming took off 3 bases at V and 2 bases at J, with 11 bases between the two ends. The CDR3 contains 14 residues. This CDR3 is CASSFGRQTYEQYF. CDR3 nucleotides: TGTGCCAGCAGTTTCGGGCGTCAAACCTACGAGCAGTACTTC.

The V and J genes are TRBV15 and TRBJ2-5; a weak D match, TRBD2 (5 bases). Looked up from germline, CDR1 is LNHNV and CDR2 is YYDKDF (reference sequence). The CDR3 runs 15 residues. Deletions cut 0 bases from V and 5 bases from J, with 13 bases between. The CDR3 loop is CATSRDIGVGETQYF. CDR3 in DNA: TGTGCCACCAGCAGAGATATCGGGGTCGGGGAGACCCAGTACTTC.

This chain connects TRBV20-1 to TRBJ1-1; the D is unclear. The V gene lost 8 bases and the J gene lost 1 base, with 8 bases spanning the gap. The CDR3 loop spans 11 amino acids. CDR1 is DFQATT and CDR2 is SNEGSKA in the germline V gene (reference sequence). CDR3 loop: CSLDRNTEAFF. In nucleotides, the CDR3 is TGCAGTTTGGATAGGAACACTGAAGCTTTCTTT.